Each of the 3 T cell receptor beta chains below was sequenced from the same sample in a study of T cell changes during pregnancy in multiple sclerosis. Generated by immunoSEQ multiplex PCR, the TCRdb table keeps only in-frame clones and is missing some. The data show more than 40,000 clones, 85% to 90% seen once. Material: peripheral blood, obtained in the first trimester of pregnancy. The receptors were sampled from a female donor in good health, enrolled as a control in a pregnancy study.

This sequence joins TRBV6-1 and TRBJ1-2, with 7 bases aligning to TRBD1. V lost 6 bases, J lost 7 bases, and 14 bases stayed unmatched. The germline V gene has CDR1 MNHNS and CDR2 SASEGT. This CDR3 spans 15 amino acids. This CDR3 is CASSPGTDASGGYTF. The CDR3 DNA reads TGTGCCAGCAGCCCTGGGACAGACGCTTCGGGTGGCTACACCTTC.

This clone was seen only once. J is TRBJ2-5 and V is TRBV2; 9 bases line up with TRBD2. CDR3 length: 14 residues. The V segment lost 6 bases and the J segment 4 bases; nucleotides outside the gene matches: 6. Germline V gene lookup returns CDR1 SNHLY and CDR2 FYNNEI. In DNA form, the CDR3 reads TGTGCCAGCAGGGGCGGACTAGCGTCAGAGACCCAGTACTTC. Its translation is CASRGGLASETQYF.

The chain links TRBV19 to TRBJ1-5, with 7 bases that match TRBD1. In germline, CDR1 is LNHDA, CDR2 SQIVND (reference sequence). V gave up 8 bases and J gave up 3 bases; unmatched junction bases: 7. CDR3 length: 14 residues. The CDR3 nucleotides are TGTGCCAGTCTGAGACAGGGTTCCAATCAGCCCCAGCATTTT. Translating gives CASLRQGSNQPQHF.